Shown below are 7 T cell receptor beta chains from a single sample sequenced in a study of CD8 T cells in ankylosing spondylitis. TCRdb recomputed calls from the 5' RACE reads with MiXCR, one row per CDR3 protein. The sample lists around 10,000 distinct CDR3 sequences, roughly 6% occurring once. Sequencing was done on a sample of blood, either unsorted or a sorted T cell fraction (not recorded which). These receptors came from a female donor with ankylosing spondylitis or in good health (not recorded which).

This clonotype was counted ten times or more. The rearrangement joins TRBV9 to TRBJ2-7; tentatively, D is TRBD2 (7 bases). The CDR3 consists of 12 residues. V was cut by 4 bases and J by 7 bases, with 12 bases left in between. Per germline, CDR1 SGDLS and CDR2 YYNGEE. The CDR3 protein is CASSQGGGEQYF. CDR3 nucleotides: TGTGCCAGCAGCCAGGGAGGGGGTGAGCAGTACTTC.

This clonotype was observed many times. The chain joins TRBV9 to TRBJ2-7; 7 nucleotides match TRBD1. Germline V CDR1 and CDR2: SGDLS, YYNGEE. The CDR3 has 15 amino acids. After removal of 4 bases from V and 1 base from J, the junction contained 8 bases not matched to a gene. The CDR3 DNA follows: TGTGCCAGCAGCCTCAGGGGGACACATTCCTACGAGCAGTACTTC. Translated: CASSLRGTHSYEQYF.

This clonotype was counted many times. The genes are TRBV9 and TRBJ2-3; D is uncertain. CDR3 size: 15 residues. Germline CDR1 SGDLS, CDR2 YYNGEE. V dropped 1 base and J dropped 2 bases, with 11 bases sitting between them. CDR3 loop: CASSVKNRPTDTQYF. CDR3 nucleotides: TGTGCCAGCAGCGTAAAAAATCGACCCACAGATACGCAGTATTTT.

This chain joins TRBV2 and TRBJ2-7; D unresolved. This CDR3 contains 12 residues. Germline-derived CDR1 and CDR2 are SNHLY and FYNNEI. V dropped 4 bases and J dropped 4 bases, with 8 bases sitting between them. The chain's CDR3 is CASSVLGYEQYF. The CDR3 coding sequence is TGTGCCAGCAGTGTGCTAGGTTACGAGCAGTACTTC.

There are many counts of this clonotype. The V and J genes are TRBV9 and TRBJ2-2; no clear D. V was clipped by 0 bases and J by 3 bases, with 3 bases between them. Germline V gene lookup returns CDR1 SGDLS and CDR2 YYNGEE. This CDR3 region has 13 residues. In DNA, the CDR3 is TGTGCCAGCAGCGTAGAAGACACCGGGGAGCTGTTTTTT. It is translated as CASSVEDTGELFF.

Ten or more counts support this clonotype. This chain uses TRBV9 with TRBJ2-2; 7 nucleotides agree with TRBD1. CDR1 is SGDLS and CDR2 is YYNGEE in the germline V gene. V was clipped by 4 bases and J by 6 bases; unmatched bases: 6. This CDR3 contains 14 residues. In DNA, the CDR3 is TGTGCCAGCAGCAAATACAGGGGCTCCGGGGAGCTGTTTTTT. It yields the protein CASSKYRGSGELFF.

Only a few counts were recorded for this clonotype. The gene calls are TRBV9 and TRBJ2-7; no clear D gene. The CDR3 runs 13 residues. CDR1 is SGDLS and CDR2 is YYNGEE in the germline V gene. The V end was cut by 4 bases, the J end by 2 bases, with 10 bases between. The CDR3 DNA reads TGTGCCAGCAGCTCTGGCGGAGCCTACGAGCAGTACTTC. It is translated as CASSSGGAYEQYF.